The T cell receptor (beta chain) under discussion was sequenced for a study of cytomegalovirus exposure and HLA in healthy donors. A note on this clone: The antigen is undetermined.

PCR involved 60 Vbeta and 13 Jbeta primers. The table came from immunoSEQ multiplex PCR; TCRdb's copy has only in-frame clones and leaves some out. This table has around 130,000 clones, about 70% appearing once. Study-level results: TCR association rates varied by HLA locus in a later analysis, with DRB1 highest and HLA-C lowest. As a later analysis showed, a missense DCLRE1C variant was linked to trimming of TCR beta V- and J-genes.

This CDR3 has 14 residues. The germline gives CDR1 ENHRY, CDR2 SYGVKD. V lost 6 bases to trimming and J lost 2 bases; unmatched junction nucleotides: 4. Likely unrecorded immune exposures existed in these nominally healthy donors. The sequencing input was PBMCs. This sequence joins TRBV10-3 and TRBJ2-7, with TRBD1 matching over 10 bases. This sequence originates from a woman aged 55 to 70 in good health and CMV-seropositive. CDR3 sequence reads: CAIRAGTGAYEQYF. Here the CDR3 DNA reads TGTGCCATCAGGGCCGGGACAGGGGCCTACGAGCAGTACTTC.